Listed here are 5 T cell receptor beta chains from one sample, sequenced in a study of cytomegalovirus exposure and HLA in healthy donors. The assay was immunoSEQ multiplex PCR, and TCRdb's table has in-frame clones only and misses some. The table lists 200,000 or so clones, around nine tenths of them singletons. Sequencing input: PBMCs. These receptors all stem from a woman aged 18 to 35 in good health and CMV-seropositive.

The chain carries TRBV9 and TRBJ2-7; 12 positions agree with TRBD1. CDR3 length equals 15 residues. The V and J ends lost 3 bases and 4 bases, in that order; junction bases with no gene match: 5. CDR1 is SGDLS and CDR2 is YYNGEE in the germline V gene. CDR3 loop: CASSAGQGAPYEQYF. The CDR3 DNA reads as TGTGCCAGCAGCGCGGGACAGGGGGCTCCTTACGAGCAGTACTTC.

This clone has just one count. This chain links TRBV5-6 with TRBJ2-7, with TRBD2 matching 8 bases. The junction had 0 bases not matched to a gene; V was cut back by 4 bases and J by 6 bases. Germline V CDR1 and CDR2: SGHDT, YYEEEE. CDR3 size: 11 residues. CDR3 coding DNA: TGTGCCAGCAGCGCGGGGGGCGAGCAGTACTTC. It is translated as CASSAGGEQYF.

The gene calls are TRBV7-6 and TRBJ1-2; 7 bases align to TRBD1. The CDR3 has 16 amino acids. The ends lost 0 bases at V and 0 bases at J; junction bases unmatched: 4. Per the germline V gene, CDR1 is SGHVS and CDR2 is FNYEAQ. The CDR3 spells CASSLALGTANYGYTF. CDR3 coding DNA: TGTGCCAGCAGCTTAGCCCTCGGGACAGCTAACTATGGCTACACCTTC.

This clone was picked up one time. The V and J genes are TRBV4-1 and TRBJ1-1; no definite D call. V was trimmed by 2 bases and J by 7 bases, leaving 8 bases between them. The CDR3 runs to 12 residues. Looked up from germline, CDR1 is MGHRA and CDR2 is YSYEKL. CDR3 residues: CASSQFGSEAFF. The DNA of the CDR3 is TGCGCCAGCAGCCAATTTGGGAGTGAAGCTTTCTTT.

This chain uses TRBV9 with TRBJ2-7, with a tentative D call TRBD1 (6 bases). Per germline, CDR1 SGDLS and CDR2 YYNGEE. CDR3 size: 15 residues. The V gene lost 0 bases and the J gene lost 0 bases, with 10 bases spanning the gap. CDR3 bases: TGTGCCAGCAGCGTAGAACCGGACAGCTCCTACGAGCAGTACTTC. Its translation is CASSVEPDSSYEQYF.